A selection of T cell receptor beta chains follows, all from one sample in a study of blood T cell repertoires in COVID-19. The method was immunoSEQ multiplex PCR; TCRdb's version includes in-frame clones alone and lacks a portion of them. The data contain roughly 150,000 clones, 85% to 90% of them singletons. Sequenced material: peripheral blood. These receptors came from a woman aged 70 to 79 with acute or convalescent COVID-19. CDR3s include the opening cysteine and the closing phenylalanine or tryptophan. D genes are given only for firm matches. Clone size, where shown, is once, few, many, or a class for clones that have expanded.

>NA|TRBV5-1|TRBJ1-1|NA
TGCGCCAGCAGCGAAGACGGGTACACTGAAGCTTTCTTT
CASSEDGYTEAFF
>TRBD2|TRBV28|TRBJ2-1|NA
TGTGCCAGCAGCGCCTCCGGGACTAGCGGGACGAAGAAGCAGTTCTTC
CASSASGTSGTKKQFF
>NA|TRBV7-6|TRBJ1-3|NA
TGTGCCAGCAGCTTAGCCTACCGGGGGGACTACTCTGGAAACACCATATATTTT
CASSLAYRGDYSGNTIYF
>NA|TRBV18|TRBJ2-7|NA
TGTGCCAGCTCACCAACTAGTACCTTAGAGCAGTACTTC
CASSPTSTLEQYF
>TRBD1|TRBV11-3|TRBJ2-3|NA
TGTGCCAGCAGCTTAGGACAGGGGGGATCAGATACGCAGTATTTT
CASSLGQGGSDTQYF
>NA|TRBV27|TRBJ2-5|NA
TGTGCCAGCAAACAGACCTACCAAGAGACCCAGTACTTC
CASKQTYQETQYF
>TRBD1|TRBV7-6|TRBJ2-7|once
TGTGCCAGCAGCTTAGTGTCCCCACACAGGGGATTATTCGGCGAGCAGTACTTC
CASSLVSPHRGLFGEQYF
>NA|TRBV7-2|TRBJ2-2|NA
TGTGCCAGCAGCAACACAGGGGAGCTGTTTTTT
CASSNTGELFF
>TRBD2|TRBV11-2|TRBJ2-3|few
TGTGCCAGCAGCCCCCGCCGGGGCGGGGGTATCACAGATACGCAGTATTTT
CASSPRRGGGITDTQYF
>NA|TRBV19|TRBJ2-1|NA
TGTGCCAGTAGTATCCCCCCGGCAGGGAACAATGAGCAGTTCTTC
CASSIPPAGNNEQFF
>TRBD2|TRBV6-2/TRBV6-3|TRBJ2-1|NA
TGTGCCAGCAGTTACTTGACTAGCGGGGGGTTCACCTACAATGAGCAGTTCTTC
CASSYLTSGGFTYNEQFF
>TRBD1|TRBV7-9|TRBJ1-2|NA
TGTGCCAGCAGCCACGGACAGGGTCGGTCTGGCTACACCTTC
CASSHGQGRSGYTF
>TRBD1|TRBV29-1|TRBJ2-6|NA
TGCAGCGTTCGGACAGGGAGCTCTGGGGCCAACGTCCTGACTTTC
CSVRTGSSGANVLTF
>TRBD2|TRBV19|TRBJ2-7|few
TGTGCCAGTAGTGCTAGCGGCATCTCCTACGAGCAGTACTTC
CASSASGISYEQYF
>NA|TRBV2|TRBJ1-6|once
TGTGCCAGCAGTGGACGGGGGGCGGGGTTTAATTCACCCCTCCACTTT
CASSGRGAGFNSPLHF
>NA|TRBV24-1|TRBJ2-2|NA
TGTGCCACCAGTGATCGCAGGGGAACCGGGGAGCTGTTTTTT
CATSDRRGTGELFF
>NA|TRBV7-2|TRBJ1-6|NA
TGTGCCAGCAGCTTATTTCTCGGGGGTAGTAATTCACCCCTCCACTTT
CASSLFLGGSNSPLHF
>NA|TRBV7-2|TRBJ2-7|NA
TGTGCCAGCAGCCCCGACAGGACATCCTACGAGCAGTACTTC
CASSPDRTSYEQYF
>NA|TRBV10-3|TRBJ1-2|NA
TGTGCCATCAGTGTACTAGAGGGGGTCGGCTACACCTTC
CAISVLEGVGYTF
>TRBD1|TRBV4-2|TRBJ2-5|NA
TGTGCCAGCAGCCCCCCGGGACAGGGGGGAGAGACCCAGTACTTC
CASSPPGQGGETQYF
>TRBD1|TRBV5-6|TRBJ1-4|NA
TGTGCCAGCAGCTTGGCATTGGGGCAGGGGGTATTGGATGAAAAACTGTTTTTT
CASSLALGQGVLDEKLFF
>NA|TRBV19|TRBJ1-2|NA
TGTGCCAGTAATCGGGGGAGTTTCTATGGCTACACCTTC
CASNRGSFYGYTF
>NA|TRBV28|TRBJ1-5|NA
TGTGCCAGCGGCCGGGGGAGCGATCAGCCCCAGCATTTT
CASGRGSDQPQHF
>NA|TRBV4-3|TRBJ2-2|NA
TGCGCCAGCAGCCAATTCGTGTTCCTCACCGGGGAGCTGTTTTTT
CASSQFVFLTGELFF
>TRBD2|TRBV11-2|TRBJ2-5|NA
TGTGCCAGCAGCATGGGACTAGCGATGTACTTC
CASSMGLAMYF
>TRBD1|TRBV19|TRBJ1-1|NA
TGTGCCAGTAGTGCGCGCTCCGGGACAGGGGTGACTGAAGCTTTCTTT
CASSARSGTGVTEAFF
>NA|TRBV4-2|TRBJ1-1|few
TGTGCCAGCAGCCAAGCAGCCCAGGGAAGCACTGAAGCTTTCTTT
CASSQAAQGSTEAFF
>NA|TRBV6-5|TRBJ2-7|NA
TGTGCCAGCAGTTTGGGCAAGAGTCACTACGAGCAGTACTTC
CASSLGKSHYEQYF
>NA|TRBV3-1/TRBV3-2|TRBJ1-2|NA
TGTGCCAGCAGCCAAGTGCCGACAGGTGGAGGCTACACCTTC
CASSQVPTGGGYTF
>NA|TRBV6-5|TRBJ1-6|NA
TGTGCCAGCGCTATAGGGGCCCGTAATTCACCCCTCCACTTT
CASAIGARNSPLHF
>TRBD1|TRBV5-1|TRBJ1-4|NA
TGCGCCAGCAGCCCGGGGACAGGGCCTAATGAAAAACTGTTTTTT
CASSPGTGPNEKLFF
>NA|TRBV9|TRBJ2-1|NA
TGTGCCAGCAGCGGGTTACGAGGGGAGCAGTTCTTC
CASSGLRGEQFF
>TRBD2|TRBV7-9|TRBJ2-1|NA
TGTGCCAGCAGCCTGGGACTAGCGGGTGGGTACAATGAGCAGTTCTTC
CASSLGLAGGYNEQFF
>TRBD2|TRBV24-1|TRBJ2-5|NA
TGTGCCACCAGAGCAGCGGGAGTGGGAGAGACCCAGTACTTC
CATRAAGVGETQYF
>NA|TRBV13|TRBJ2-1|NA
TGTGCCAGCAGCCCCCCAACCTACAATGAGCAGTTCTTC
CASSPPTYNEQFF
>NA|TRBV2|TRBJ1-5|NA
TGTGCCAGCAGTGAGGGCCATAGCAATCAGCCCCAGCATTTT
CASSEGHSNQPQHF
>TRBD2|TRBV2|TRBJ2-1|NA
TGTGCCAGCATCGGACTAGCGGGGGTGTACAATGAGCAGTTCTTC
CASIGLAGVYNEQFF
>NA|TRBV5-4|TRBJ2-5|NA
TGTGCCAGCAGCGCCCAGACACTCCAAGAGACCCAGTACTTC
CASSAQTLQETQYF